This paragraph covers one TCR beta chain sequence. No cognate antigen has been identified for it. No base-level quality is on record; no much larger clone is a single base apart. This sample was included in a study of OX40 agonist ivuxolimab in advanced cancers. Broadly, across the study: Ivuxolimab, which targeted the costimulatory receptor OX40 (CD134), was an agonistic, fully human IgG2 monoclonal antibody. Intravenous ivuxolimab was administered to patients every 2 weeks at six dose levels: 0.01, 0.1, 0.3, 1.5, 3 and 10 mg/kg. Among the 50 to 55 dose-escalation patients, about 20 had hepatocellular carcinoma, roughly 15 melanoma, 9 renal cell carcinoma and 9 head and neck cancer. The dose-escalation cohort was almost 85% male with a mean age of approximately 60 years, ranging from roughly 23 to 79. Patients were allowed to have had prior anti-PD-1, anti-PD-L1 or anti-CTLA-4 therapy, and approximately 41% of the dose-escalation patients had previously received checkpoint inhibitors. Partial responses occurred in three dose-escalation patients, of whom one had hepatocellular carcinoma and two had cutaneous melanoma. Peripheral TCRbeta sequencing was intended to test whether TCR sequence diversity was altered and clonal T-cell expansion was caused by ivuxolimab. The paper describes the monotherapy dose-escalation part (N = 52 patients) of the phase I trial of ivuxolimab.

Patients with autoimmune disease history or receiving systemic immunosuppression were excluded from the trial. In every dose cohort, peripheral blood was drawn for TCR sequencing at baseline, cycle 4 day 1, and cycle 7 day 1. The samples were drawn from a first-in-human, open-label, multicenter phase I dose-escalation trial of ivuxolimab. Adults with locally advanced or metastatic head and neck squamous cell, hepatocellular, melanoma or renal cell carcinoma were enrolled in the trial. Before TCR sequencing, CD4+ T cells and CD8+ T cells were sorted from peripheral blood as separate populations. The CDR3 measures 16 amino acids from cysteine to phenylalanine. Only the CDR3 DNA stays, 48 bases, in frame from base 1. Cut back by 1 base and 3 bases, the V and J ends lie 16 bases apart. Via the germline V gene (reference sequence), CDR1 is SEHNR and CDR2 FQNEAQ. To sequence the TCRbeta CDR3 region, genomic DNA was isolated from the sorted cells. The immunoSEQ Assay was used to sequence the TCRbeta CDR3 regions. Sourced from immuneACCESS, this table was stored by TCRdb with only in-frame sequences that have V and J called. A share of the clones is absent; for the studies checked, an unresolved V gene accounts for under half, and the remainder has no known explanation. The sample table shows fewer than 95,000 clones, and under 95% are seen once. The ten largest clones capture 0.4% to 0.55% of the sample.

The paper's findings and limits, for the study overall: After ivuxolimab, expanded clones were on average more numerous among CD8+ T cells than among CD4+ T cells. At doses from 0.1 to 3.0 mg/kg, clonal expansion was seen in both CD4+ and CD8+ blood T cells between baseline and week 6. Partial responders in the 0.1-3.0 mg/kg groups had among the lowest normalized peripheral clonal expansion, especially among CD8+ T cells. Low levels of normalized T-cell clonal expansion were also seen in some patients who did not respond. The antigen specificity of the clonally expanded peripheral T cells was not determined.

The V and J genes are TRBV7-9 and TRBJ2-7; a tentative D call is TRBD2 (6 bases match). The source material was CD4+ or CD8+ T cells sorted from blood, sampled in a trial of the OX40 agonist ivuxolimab. The clonotype originates from an adult with an advanced solid tumor such as melanoma, head and neck, liver or kidney cancer. Here is the DNA: TGTGCCAGCAGCTTAGGTGTAGGGCTAGCGAACTACGAGCAGTACTTC. This sequence encodes CASSLGVGLANYEQYF.